Listed below are T cell receptor beta chains from one sample, sequenced in a study of cytomegalovirus exposure and HLA in healthy donors. Assay: immunoSEQ multiplex PCR; the TCRdb copy retains only in-frame clones and omits some. The table shows roughly 74,000 clones, with over 70% occurring only once. Sequenced: PBMCs. The origin of the receptors is a man in his forties or fifties in good health and CMV-seronegative. The CDR3 runs from the conserved cysteine through the conserved F or W. D genes are given only for firm matches. Rows give clone size only sometimes, using once, few, many, or a class for an expanded clone.

V	size	D	J	DNA	CDR3
TRBV14	.	.	TRBJ1-2	TGTGCCAGCAGCCAAGCCTCGTCAGGGCAAGGCTACACCTTC	CASSQASSGQGYTF
TRBV15	.	.	TRBJ2-5	TGTGCCACCAGCAGAAGAAAACCGGGGCAAGAGACCCAGTACTTC	CATSRRKPGQETQYF
TRBV4-2	few	.	TRBJ1-5	TGTGCCAGCAGCCAAGATGACTCCTCGGGCAATCAGCCCCAGCATTTT	CASSQDDSSGNQPQHF
TRBV19	once	TRBD2	TRBJ2-1	TGTGCCAGTAGTGTACTAGCGGGAATGGAATACAATGAGCAGTTCTTC	CASSVLAGMEYNEQFF
TRBV5-1	.	TRBD1	TRBJ2-7	TGCGCCAGCAACGACCGTTTGGGGACAGGGGAGGGCGAGCAGTACTTC	CASNDRLGTGEGEQYF
TRBV9	.	TRBD2	TRBJ2-1	TGTGCCAGCAGCCCGGGAGGACCAGGAGGATACAATGAGCAGTTCTTC	CASSPGGPGGYNEQFF
TRBV7-8	.	TRBD2	TRBJ2-1	TGTGCCAGCAGCTTATGGGCTAGCGGGACACCCTACAATGAGCAGTTCTTC	CASSLWASGTPYNEQFF
TRBV30	few	.	TRBJ2-2	TGTGCCTGGAGGCAGGGTGGCACCGGGGAGCTGTTTTTT	CAWRQGGTGELFF
TRBV7-3	.	.	TRBJ2-2	TGTGCCAGCAGCTCCCGGACTGACGGGGAGCTGTTTTTT	CASSSRTDGELFF
TRBV6-1	once	.	TRBJ2-2	TGTGCCAGCAGTGTACCGGGACACGACACCGGGGAGCTGTTTTTT	CASSVPGHDTGELFF
TRBV29-1	.	.	TRBJ1-2	TGCAGCGTGCGGGCGAACTATGGCTACACCTTC	CSVRANYGYTF
TRBV6-6	.	.	TRBJ2-5	TGTGCCAGCAGTTCCCCTCAGATGCAATCACAAGAGACCCAGTACTTC	CASSSPQMQSQETQYF
TRBV11-3	few	TRBD2	TRBJ2-3	TGTGCCAGCAGCTTAGTCCCGGGAGCGGGGACAGATACGCAGTATTTT	CASSLVPGAGTDTQYF
TRBV15	.	.	TRBJ1-1	TGTGCCACCAGCAGAGCGGGGAGCCTGAACACTGAAGCTTTCTTT	CATSRAGSLNTEAFF
TRBV29-1	once	TRBD1	TRBJ1-1	TGCAGCGCCGTTACAGGGGTGAACACTGAAGCTTTCTTT	CSAVTGVNTEAFF
TRBV4-1	.	.	TRBJ2-5	TGCGCCAGCAGCCCCCGGGGCAGGGGGAGGGAGACCCAGTACTTC	CASSPRGRGRETQYF
TRBV10-3	few	.	TRBJ1-3	TGTGCCATCAGGGACAGCTCTGGAAACACCATATATTTT	CAIRDSSGNTIYF
TRBV18	.	TRBD1	TRBJ2-7	TGTGCCAGCTCATCGCGACAGGGTGACGAGCAGTACTTC	CASSSRQGDEQYF
TRBV5-1	.	.	TRBJ2-7	TGCGCCAGCCGCGCTCCTAGCGCTTCCTACGAGCAGTACTTC	CASRAPSASYEQYF
TRBV30	.	TRBD1	TRBJ1-5	TGTGCCTGGAGTGCAGGGGGCGCGAGCAATCAGCCCCAGCATTTT	CAWSAGGASNQPQHF
TRBV6-7	.	TRBD2	TRBJ2-5	TGTGCCAGCAGTTACTCGGCTAGCGGGAGTATGAAGACCCAGTACTTC	CASSYSASGSMKTQYF
TRBV19	.	.	TRBJ1-4	TGTGCCAGTAGTCCAACACGATTCAATGAAAAACTGTTTTTT	CASSPTRFNEKLFF
TRBV2	.	TRBD2	TRBJ2-1	TGTGCCAGCAGTGTCGGGAGGGCCGAAAATGAGCAGTTCTTC	CASSVGRAENEQFF
TRBV5-1	.	TRBD1	TRBJ1-1	TGCGCCAGCAGCGCCCGCCCGGGACAGGGCGGCACTGAAGCTTTCTTT	CASSARPGQGGTEAFF
TRBV5-1	.	TRBD1	TRBJ1-2	TGCGCCAGCAGCTTGGGGGACAGGGGGTACGAGGGCTACACCTTC	CASSLGDRGYEGYTF
TRBV6-5	.	.	TRBJ2-1	TGTGCCAGCAGCTCCACCGACAGTTACAATGAGCAGTTCTTC	CASSSTDSYNEQFF
TRBV2	.	.	TRBJ1-5	TGTGCCAGCAGTCAAATGGCGGGGAGCAATCAGCCCCAGCATTTT	CASSQMAGSNQPQHF
TRBV6-1	.	.	TRBJ1-5	TGTGCCAGCAGTGTGGGGGGGGGAGGCCTCAATCAGCCCCAGCATTTT	CASSVGGGGLNQPQHF
TRBV2	.	TRBD2	TRBJ2-2	TGTGCCAGCAGTGAACTAGCGGCGAACACCGGGGAGCTGTTTTTT	CASSELAANTGELFF
TRBV18	.	TRBD2	TRBJ2-1	TGTGCCAGCTCACTCGTTATGAGCGGGATCTCCTACAATGAGCAGTTCTTC	CASSLVMSGISYNEQFF
TRBV4-1	.	TRBD1	TRBJ2-7	TGCGCCAGCAGCCAAGAGACGTCAGGGGGATACCACGAGCAGTACTTC	CASSQETSGGYHEQYF
TRBV18	once	.	TRBJ2-7	TGTGCCAGCTCACCACCTCCGGGTTCGGAGCAGTACTTC	CASSPPPGSEQYF
TRBV9	.	TRBD2	TRBJ2-2	TGTGCCAGCAGCGTAGACGTGGGGGGGACCGGGGAGCTGTTTTTT	CASSVDVGGTGELFF
TRBV14	.	.	TRBJ1-6	TGTGCCAGCAGCCTCTTCACGGGGGACTGGCATAATTCACCCCTCCACTTT	CASSLFTGDWHNSPLHF
TRBV6-1	.	.	TRBJ2-7	TGTGCCAGCAGTGAATCCCGCTACGAGCAGTACTTC	CASSESRYEQYF
TRBV4-2	medium-sized	TRBD2	TRBJ2-1	TGTGCCAGCAGCCAAGATGGGACTAGCGGTTACAATGAGCAGTTCTTC	CASSQDGTSGYNEQFF
TRBV6-1	once	.	TRBJ2-7	TGTGCCAGCAGTGAACTGCCCGGGAGCTCCTACGAGCAGTACTTC	CASSELPGSSYEQYF
TRBV5-4	.	.	TRBJ1-4	TGTGCCAGCAGCAAAAAAGAGGATGGTAGCGAAAAACTGTTTTTT	CASSKKEDGSEKLFF
TRBV5-1	.	TRBD2	TRBJ2-5	TGCGCCAGCAGCCCCTCCTCGGGGGGGCGTACGGAGACCCAGTACTTC	CASSPSSGGRTETQYF
TRBV7-8	.	.	TRBJ1-4	TGTGCCAGCAGTCCCGGAGTACCGAATGAAAAACTGTTTTTT	CASSPGVPNEKLFF
TRBV10-1	.	TRBD2	TRBJ2-5	TGCGCCAGCAGTGAGGGGCTAGCGGTTCCTACGCAGCAGTACTTC	CASSEGLAVPTQQYF
TRBV7-9	.	TRBD2	TRBJ2-1	TGTTCCAGCAGCTCCATCTCCGGACTAGCGGATTACAATGAGCAGTTCTTC	CSSSSISGLADYNEQFF
TRBV27	.	.	TRBJ1-1	TGTGCCAGCGGCCTCCAGGCAGGTGATCGGGGGGACACTGAAGCTTTCTTT	CASGLQAGDRGDTEAFF
TRBV5-5	.	TRBD1	TRBJ2-7	TGTGCCAGCAGCCCCGGGACAGGGTATTCAGGGCAGTACTTC	CASSPGTGYSGQYF
TRBV4-2	.	.	TRBJ2-1	TGTGCCAGCAGCCAGGACGCCCTGGACAGAATGATCTACAATGAGCAGTTCTTC	CASSQDALDRMIYNEQFF
TRBV7-3	.	.	TRBJ2-3	TGTGCCAGCAGCTCAGCCCCGGGGGAAAAGTATTTT	CASSSAPGEKYF
TRBV5-1	.	TRBD1	TRBJ1-6	TGCGCCAGCAGCGTCGACAGGGGGAATTCACCCCTCCACTTT	CASSVDRGNSPLHF
TRBV28	.	TRBD2	TRBJ2-7	TGTGCCAGCAGCCAAGGGACTAGCGGCCGTTTCTACGAGCAGTACTTC	CASSQGTSGRFYEQYF
TRBV5-6	.	.	TRBJ2-2	TGTGCCAGCACCTCAAGGTGGGAGGCCCCGAACACCGGGGAGCTGTTTTTT	CASTSRWEAPNTGELFF
TRBV11-2	.	.	TRBJ2-1	TGTGCCAGCAGGGCCGGGACTTCCTCCTACAATGAGCAGTTCTTC	CASRAGTSSYNEQFF
TRBV7-9	.	.	TRBJ2-7	TGTGCCAGCAGCCATGACAGTTACGAGCAGTACTTC	CASSHDSYEQYF
TRBV14	.	.	TRBJ1-5	TGTGCCAGCAGCTTGACAGTGAATCAGCCCCAGCATTTT	CASSLTVNQPQHF
TRBV9	.	TRBD2	TRBJ2-3	TGTGCCAGCAGCCCCATTGCGGGAGCGGGCCCAGATACGCAGTATTTT	CASSPIAGAGPDTQYF
TRBV7-2	.	TRBD1	TRBJ2-7	TGTGCCAGCAGTCAGACAGGGTTAAACCCCTACGAGCAGTACTTC	CASSQTGLNPYEQYF